The clone carrying this T cell receptor (beta chain) was detected a few times. Its antigen is currently unknown. This entry comes from a study of T cells in Graves' hyperthyroidism and ophthalmopathy. V lost 0 bases to trimming and J lost 3 bases, with 25 bases between them. The CDR3 contains 20 residues. The germline V gene encodes CDR1 SGHRS and CDR2 YFSETQ. Findings of the study overall: The model made its ophthalmopathy prediction, and onset followed a median approximately six months later.

Amplification of TCR beta CDR3 regions was performed using RNA transcripts as template. HTBI primers were the set used in a first-round RT-PCR of the TCR CDR3. TCRdb analysed the multiplex PCR reads with MiXCR anew, one entry per CDR3 protein. This table has a few hundred thousand distinct CDR3 sequences, more than 15% appearing once. This sequence originates from a woman aged 30 to 39 with Graves' hyperthyroidism. This chain uses TRBV5-1 with TRBJ1-5; weak D call: TRBD1 (6 bases). Material: blood. The CDR3 protein is CASSLAVGTQIPVDNQPQHF. In DNA, the CDR3 is TGCGCCAGCAGCTTGGCCGTGGGGACACAGATACCAGTCGACAATCAGCCCCAGCATTTT.